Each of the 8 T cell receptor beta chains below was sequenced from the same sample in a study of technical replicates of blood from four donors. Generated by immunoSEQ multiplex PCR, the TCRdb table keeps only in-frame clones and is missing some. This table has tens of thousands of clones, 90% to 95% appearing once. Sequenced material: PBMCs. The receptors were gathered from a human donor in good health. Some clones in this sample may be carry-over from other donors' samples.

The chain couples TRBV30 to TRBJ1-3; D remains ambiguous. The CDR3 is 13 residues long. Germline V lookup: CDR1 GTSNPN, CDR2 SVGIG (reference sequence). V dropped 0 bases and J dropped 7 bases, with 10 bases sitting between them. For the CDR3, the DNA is TGTGCCTGGAGTGTAACGGGAGGGAACACCATATATTTT. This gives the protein CAWSVTGGNTIYF.

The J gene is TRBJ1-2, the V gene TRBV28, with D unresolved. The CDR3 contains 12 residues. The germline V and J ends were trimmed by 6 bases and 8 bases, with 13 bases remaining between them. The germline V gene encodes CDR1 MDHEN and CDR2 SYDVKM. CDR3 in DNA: TGTGCCAGCAGCCAACGGCGGGCAGGCTACACCTTC. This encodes CASSQRRAGYTF.

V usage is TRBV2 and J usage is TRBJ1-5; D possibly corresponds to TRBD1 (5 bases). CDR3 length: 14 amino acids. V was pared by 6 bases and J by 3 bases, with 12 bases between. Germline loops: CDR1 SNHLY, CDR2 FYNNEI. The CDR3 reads CASRRRGDNQPQHF. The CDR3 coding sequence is TGTGCCAGCAGGAGGCGGGGGGACAATCAGCCCCAGCATTTT.

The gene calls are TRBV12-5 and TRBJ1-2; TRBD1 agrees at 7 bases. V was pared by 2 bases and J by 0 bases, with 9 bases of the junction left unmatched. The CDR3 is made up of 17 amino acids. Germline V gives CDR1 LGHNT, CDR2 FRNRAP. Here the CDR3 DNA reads TGTGCTAGTGGTTTGCCAATGTTAGGGACAGCTAACTATGGCTACACCTTC. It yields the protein CASGLPMLGTANYGYTF.

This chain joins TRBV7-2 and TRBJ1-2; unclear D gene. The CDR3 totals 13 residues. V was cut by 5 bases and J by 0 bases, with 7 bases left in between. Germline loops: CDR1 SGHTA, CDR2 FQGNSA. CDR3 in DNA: TGTGCCAGCAGCCCCCAGACTAACTATGGCTACACCTTC. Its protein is CASSPQTNYGYTF.

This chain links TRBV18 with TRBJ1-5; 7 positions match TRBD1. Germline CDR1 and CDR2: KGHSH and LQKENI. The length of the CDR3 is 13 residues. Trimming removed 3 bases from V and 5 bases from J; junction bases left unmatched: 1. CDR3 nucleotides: TGTGCCAGCTCACCCGGGACAGATCAGCCCCAGCATTTT. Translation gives CASSPGTDQPQHF.

DNA for the CDR3: TGTGCCAGCAGCTTGTTGTATGTAGCCATGAACACTGAAGCTTTCTTT. It encodes CASSLLYVAMNTEAFF. The gene calls are TRBV5-6 and TRBJ1-1; D is uncertain. The length of the CDR3 is 16 residues. CDR1 and CDR2 from the germline V gene are SGHDT and YYEEEE. V gave up 1 base and J gave up 0 bases, with 13 bases separating them.

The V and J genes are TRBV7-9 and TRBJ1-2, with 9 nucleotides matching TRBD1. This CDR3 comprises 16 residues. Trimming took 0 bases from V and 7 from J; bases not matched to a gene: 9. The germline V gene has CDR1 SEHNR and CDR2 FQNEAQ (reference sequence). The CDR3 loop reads CASSLAPGQGVSGYTF. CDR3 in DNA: TGTGCCAGCAGCTTAGCACCGGGACAGGGTGTATCTGGCTACACCTTC. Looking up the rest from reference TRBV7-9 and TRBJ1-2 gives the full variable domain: DTGVSQNPRHKITKRGQNVTFRCDPISEHNRLYWYRQTLGQGPEFLTYFQNEAQLEKSRLLSDRFSAERPKGSFSTLEIQRTEQGDSAMYLCASSLAPGQGVSGYTFGSGTRLTVV.